Below are 4 T cell receptor beta chains sequenced from a single sample in a study of Ad26.COV2.S vaccination and SARS-CoV-2 variants. The treatment denotes: roughly 18 received Ad26.COV2.S at low or high dose, single or two shots; roughly five received placebo; per-sample allocation not given. Samples were taken on day 63 after the first vaccine or placebo injection. Assay used: immunoSEQ multiplex PCR; TCRdb lists only in-frame clones, some missing. The sample lists about 440,000 clones, less than 95% occurring once. The specimen comprised peripheral blood, sampled in a trial of Ad26.COV2.S vaccine versus placebo. These TCRs come from a person between 18 and 65 years old who received the Ad26.COV2.S COVID-19 vaccine or a placebo.

The V call is TRBV29-1, the J call TRBJ1-2, with 10 bases identical to TRBD1. The CDR3 covers 13 residues. V lost 6 bases to trimming and J lost 7 bases; unmatched junction nucleotides: 8. Germline V lookup: CDR1 SQVTM, CDR2 ANQGSEA. CDR3 loop: CSVVTGGGFGYTF. The DNA of the CDR3 is TGCAGCGTCGTGACAGGGGGCGGCTTTGGCTACACCTTC.

The rearrangement joins TRBV23-1 to TRBJ2-1; 11 bases align to TRBD2. TRBV23-1 carries the ORF label, with uncertain function. The CDR3 loop spans 22 amino acids. With 8 bases clipped from V and 1 base from J, the junction kept 25 bases outside the gene matches. Here the CDR3 reads CASRPGCETSGRLKMSYNEQFF. DNA for the CDR3: TGCGCCAGCCGTCCAGGGTGCGAAACTAGCGGGAGATTAAAGATGTCCTACAATGAGCAGTTCTTC.

The chain carries TRBV5-1 and TRBJ2-7, with TRBD2 matching 9 bases. This CDR3 comprises 15 residues. The trim removed 5 bases at V and 2 bases at J, leaving 8 bases unmatched. Per the germline V gene, CDR1 is SGHRS and CDR2 is YFSETQ. The chain's CDR3 is CASSNSGSPTYEQYF. As DNA, the CDR3 is TGCGCCAGCAGTAATAGCGGGAGCCCAACCTACGAGCAGTACTTC.

CDR3 nucleotide sequence: TGTGCCAGCCAGACAGACTCTGGAAACACCATATATTTT. Protein: CASQTDSGNTIYF. The rearrangement uses TRBV7-8 and TRBJ1-3; possibly TRBD1 for D (5 bases). Germline CDR1 reads SGHVS; CDR2 reads FQNEAQ. CDR3 length: 13 residues. Trimming took 8 bases from V and 0 from J, leaving 8 bases between them.